These T cell receptor beta chains were read from a single sample in a study of blood T cell repertoires in COVID-19. The repertoire was sequenced with immunoSEQ multiplex PCR; TCRdb's copy has only in-frame clones and lacks some. Altogether 160,000 or so clones are present, 90% being singletons, with the ten largest covering 15% to 20%. What was sequenced was peripheral blood. These receptors originate from a man aged 60-69 years with active or convalescent COVID-19. Each CDR3 is given with its conserved first and last residue. The order of the fields is D gene, J gene, clone size, V gene, CDR3 protein, CDR3 DNA. A D gene is named only where the DNA matches it firmly. Clone size is shown for a subset of rows, as once, few, many or a class of expanded clone.

>-|TRBJ2-3|-|TRBV9
CASSVEASDRRFTDTQYF
TGTGCCAGCAGCGTAGAGGCGTCTGACAGGAGATTCACAGATACGCAGTATTTT
>TRBD2|TRBJ2-1|-|TRBV27
CASSLLGAGEYNEQFF
TGTGCCAGCAGTTTATTAGGAGCGGGGGAGTACAATGAGCAGTTCTTC
>TRBD1|TRBJ2-1|-|TRBV13
CASSHPGGNSYNEQFF
TGTGCCAGCAGCCACCCAGGGGGCAACTCCTACAATGAGCAGTTCTTC
>-|TRBJ2-6|-|TRBV19
CASIAAGSGANVLTF
TGTGCCAGCATAGCGGCGGGCTCTGGGGCCAACGTCCTGACTTTC
>TRBD1|TRBJ1-5|-|TRBV5-1
CASSLGTQGASQPQHF
TGCGCCAGCAGCTTGGGGACGCAGGGGGCCAGTCAGCCCCAGCATTTT
>-|TRBJ2-2|once|TRBV3-1/TRBV3-2
CASSRARGTNTGELFF
TGTGCCAGCAGCCGGGCCCGGGGGACGAACACCGGGGAGCTGTTTTTT
>-|TRBJ1-2|-|TRBV6-6
CASSRHGGYFNYGYTF
TGTGCCAGCAGTCGACACGGGGGTTACTTTAACTATGGCTACACCTTC
>-|TRBJ1-5|-|TRBV10-3
CAISESLTDNQPQHF
TGTGCCATCAGTGAGTCACTCACAGATAATCAGCCCCAGCATTTT
>-|TRBJ1-2|once|TRBV19
CASSEGVRGYTF
TGTGCCAGTAGTGAAGGGGTTAGGGGCTACACCTTC
>TRBD2|TRBJ2-5|-|TRBV6-5
CATSLTSGQETQYF
TGTGCCACTTCCCTGACTAGCGGCCAAGAGACCCAGTACTTC
>TRBD1|TRBJ1-4|-|TRBV18
CASSPAGGDEKLFF
TGTGCCAGCTCACCGGCAGGGGGCGATGAAAAACTGTTTTTT
>TRBD1|TRBJ1-2|-|TRBV19
CASSGRTGGFENYGYTF
TGTGCCAGTAGTGGGAGGACAGGGGGCTTTGAAAACTATGGCTACACCTTC
>-|TRBJ1-4|-|TRBV5-6
CASSQGPGINEKLFF
TGTGCCAGCAGCCAGGGTCCAGGTATTAATGAAAAACTGTTTTTT
>TRBD1|TRBJ2-3|-|TRBV6-4
CASKTGGTDTQYF
TGTGCCAGCAAGACAGGGGGCACAGATACGCAGTATTTT
>TRBD2|TRBJ2-7|-|TRBV3-1/TRBV3-2
CASSLRLAGLEQYF
TGTGCCAGCAGCCTCCGACTAGCGGGACTCGAGCAGTACTTC
>TRBD2|TRBJ2-5|-|TRBV5-1
CASSPGTSGTQETQYF
TGCGCCAGCAGCCCCGGGACTAGCGGGACCCAAGAGACCCAGTACTTC
>TRBD1|TRBJ1-2|-|TRBV19
CASWTGELNGYTF
TGTGCCAGTTGGACAGGGGAGTTGAATGGCTACACCTTC
>TRBD1|TRBJ2-7|-|TRBV5-1
CASSPGTGMGTSYEQYF
TGCGCCAGCAGCCCCGGGACAGGGATGGGAACTTCCTACGAGCAGTACTTC
>-|TRBJ1-1|once|TRBV11-2
CASSLVRGIDTEAFF
TGTGCCAGCAGCTTAGTCCGGGGTATTGACACTGAAGCTTTCTTT
>-|TRBJ2-1|-|TRBV13
CASSFRSVHEQFF
TGTGCCAGCAGCTTCCGGAGCGTCCATGAGCAGTTCTTC
>TRBD1|TRBJ2-5|-|TRBV19
CASSPRDRVQETQYF
TGTGCCAGTAGTCCCCGGGACAGGGTACAAGAGACCCAGTACTTC
>-|TRBJ2-1|-|TRBV3-1/TRBV3-2
CASSPITTYNEQFF
TGTGCCAGCAGCCCAATCACTACCTACAATGAGCAGTTCTTC
>-|TRBJ2-3|-|TRBV5-4
CASSLDRPTDTQYF
TGTGCCAGCAGCTTGGACAGGCCCACAGATACGCAGTATTTT
>-|TRBJ2-3|-|TRBV5-1
CASSSRLGASDTQYF
TGCGCCAGCAGCTCAAGACTGGGGGCTTCAGATACGCAGTATTTT
>TRBD1|TRBJ2-7|-|TRBV2
CASSQIQGSEQYF
TGTGCCAGCAGTCAGATACAGGGGTCCGAGCAGTACTTC
>TRBD1|TRBJ2-2|-|TRBV7-9
CASSLGGQPENTGELFF
TGTGCCAGCAGCTTAGGGGGACAGCCCGAGAACACCGGGGAGCTGTTTTTT
>-|TRBJ1-1|-|TRBV19
CASSPQGFTKAFF
TGTGCCAGTAGTCCGCAGGGCTTTACCAAAGCTTTCTTT
>-|TRBJ1-2|-|TRBV7-9
CASSSRGATVYGYTF
TGTGCCAGCAGTTCCCGGGGGGCGACCGTCTATGGCTACACCTTC
>-|TRBJ1-6|once|TRBV27
CASSLLQGPPLHF
TGTGCCAGCAGTTTATTACAGGGCCCACCCCTCCACTTT
>TRBD1|TRBJ1-1|-|TRBV18
CASSDGQVRVGTEAFF
TGTGCCAGCTCAGATGGACAGGTTCGGGTTGGGACTGAAGCTTTCTTT
>-|TRBJ2-3|once|TRBV9
CASSADFRRTDTQYF
TGTGCCAGCAGCGCGGACTTTAGGAGGACAGATACGCAGTATTTT
>TRBD1|TRBJ1-5|-|TRBV27
CASSTTGTGYQHF
TGTGCCAGCAGTACCACCGGGACAGGGTACCAGCATTTT
>TRBD2|TRBJ2-3|-|TRBV9
CASSPWTSFTDTQYF
TGTGCCAGCAGCCCTTGGACTAGTTTCACAGATACGCAGTATTTT
>TRBD1|TRBJ1-3|-|TRBV30
CALDRGSSGNTIYF
TGTGCCTTGGACAGGGGGTCCTCTGGAAACACCATATATTTT
>-|TRBJ2-3|-|TRBV3-1/TRBV3-2
CASSHLGADTQYF
TGTGCCAGCAGCCACCTAGGGGCAGATACGCAGTATTTT
>-|TRBJ1-1|-|TRBV19
CASSITGEGEAFF
TGTGCCAGTAGTATAACAGGTGAAGGAGAAGCTTTCTTT
>TRBD1|TRBJ2-7|once|TRBV5-6
CASSFGTADYEQYF
TGTGCCAGCAGCTTCGGGACAGCCGACTACGAGCAGTACTTC
>TRBD1|TRBJ1-1|-|TRBV19
CASSIKQGQSLEAFF
TGTGCCAGTAGTATAAAACAGGGGCAGTCTCTTGAAGCTTTCTTT
>-|TRBJ2-5|-|TRBV5-1
CASRQGSETQYF
TGCGCCAGCAGGCAGGGCTCAGAGACCCAGTACTTC
>TRBD2|TRBJ2-1|once|TRBV7-6
CASSLRAGEAAGFNEQFF
TGTGCCAGCAGCTTAAGGGCGGGAGAGGCTGCTGGGTTCAATGAGCAGTTCTTC
>TRBD1|TRBJ2-5|-|TRBV6-4
CASSINRGETQYF
TGTGCCAGCAGTATAAACAGGGGCGAGACCCAGTACTTC
>-|TRBJ2-1|-|TRBV5-4
CASSSGLDYNEQFF
TGTGCCAGCAGCTCGGGACTCGACTACAATGAGCAGTTCTTC
>-|TRBJ1-4|-|TRBV19
CATQRQDSEKLFF
TGTGCCACTCAGAGACAGGACTCTGAAAAACTGTTTTTT
>-|TRBJ2-5|-|TRBV18
CASSPMDSQETQYF
TGTGCCAGCTCACCGATGGACAGCCAAGAGACCCAGTACTTC
>-|TRBJ1-6|-|TRBV19
CASSIDYQGPTPLHF
TGTGCCAGTAGTATAGATTATCAGGGTCCAACACCCCTCCACTTT
>TRBD2|TRBJ2-4|-|TRBV15
CATSRDRGLVVAKNIQYF
TGTGCCACCAGCAGAGATCGAGGACTAGTAGTAGCCAAAAACATTCAGTACTTC
>TRBD1|TRBJ1-5|-|TRBV5-1
CASSLEHRGVISNQPQHF
TGCGCCAGCAGCTTGGAACACAGGGGGGTCATCAGCAATCAGCCCCAGCATTTT
>-|TRBJ1-1|-|TRBV5-1
CASSAEGHEAFF
TGCGCCAGCAGCGCTGAGGGTCATGAAGCTTTCTTT
>-|TRBJ2-7|-|TRBV6-1
CASSERYYEQYF
TGTGCCAGCAGTGAGAGATACTACGAGCAGTACTTC
>-|TRBJ2-1|-|TRBV19
CASSIFLAREQFF
TGTGCCAGTAGTATATTTCTAGCTCGGGAGCAGTTCTTC
>TRBD2|TRBJ2-1|-|TRBV9
CASSVATGGLAIYNEQFF
TGTGCCAGCAGCGTAGCTACGGGGGGACTAGCAATTTACAATGAGCAGTTCTTC
>-|TRBJ2-1|-|TRBV20-1
CTASRYRGRERSNEQFF
TGCACAGCTAGTCGGTATCGCGGCCGGGAGAGGTCAAATGAGCAGTTCTTC
>TRBD2|TRBJ2-3|once|TRBV7-2
CASSSTLAGDYDTQYF
TGTGCCAGCAGCTCCACACTAGCGGGAGATTATGATACGCAGTATTTT